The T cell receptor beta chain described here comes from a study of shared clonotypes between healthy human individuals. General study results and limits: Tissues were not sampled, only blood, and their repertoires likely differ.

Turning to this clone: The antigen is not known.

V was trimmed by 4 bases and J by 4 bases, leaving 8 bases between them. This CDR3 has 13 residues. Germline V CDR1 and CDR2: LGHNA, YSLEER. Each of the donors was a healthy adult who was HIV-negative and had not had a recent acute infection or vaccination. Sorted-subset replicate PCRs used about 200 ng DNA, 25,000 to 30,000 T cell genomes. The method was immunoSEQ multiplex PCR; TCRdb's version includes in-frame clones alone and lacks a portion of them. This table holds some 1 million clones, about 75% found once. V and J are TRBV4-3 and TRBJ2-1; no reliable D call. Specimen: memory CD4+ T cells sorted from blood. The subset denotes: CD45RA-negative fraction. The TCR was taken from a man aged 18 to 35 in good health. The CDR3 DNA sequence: TGCGCCAGCAGCCCCCGAACTTACAATGAGCAGTTCTTC. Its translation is CASSPRTYNEQFF.